Each of the 26 T cell receptor beta chains below was sequenced from the same sample in a study of blood T cell repertoires in COVID-19. The protocol was immunoSEQ multiplex PCR, while the TCRdb copy is restricted to in-frame clones and leaves out a portion. In the table there are roughly 69,000 clones, 79% of which are singletons. The sample consisted of peripheral blood. Receptors were obtained from a woman aged 45 to 65 with acute or convalescent COVID-19.

This clone was detected a few times. The J gene is TRBJ2-1, the V gene TRBV10-3, with D tentatively TRBD1 (6 bases). Germline values: CDR1 ENHRY, CDR2 SYGVKD. This CDR3 spans 15 amino acids. V was cut by 6 bases and J by 8 bases, with 20 bases left in between. CDR3 coding DNA: TGTGCCATCAGGCGTGGGGACACGCTTTTGGATGAGCAGTTCTTC. Protein sequence: CAIRRGDTLLDEQFF.

J is TRBJ2-5 and V is TRBV28, with 10 bases that match TRBD1. J gave up 7 bases and V 5 bases, and 10 bases lay outside the gene matches. In germline, CDR1 is MDHEN, CDR2 SYDVKM. The CDR3 spans 15 residues. The CDR3: CASSPTGGAYVTQYF. For the CDR3, the DNA is TGTGCCAGCAGTCCGACAGGGGGCGCCTACGTGACCCAGTACTTC.

The chain uses TRBV19 and TRBJ2-7; 7 nucleotides line up with TRBD2. V gave up 4 bases and J gave up 6 bases; unmatched junction bases: 9. Germline-derived CDR1 and CDR2 are LNHDA and SQIVND (reference sequence). The CDR3 extends over 14 amino acids. In DNA, the CDR3 is TGTGCCAGTAGTACCCAGCGGGGATTTACCGAGCAGTACTTC. Protein product: CASSTQRGFTEQYF. The full variable domain, rest sourced from reference TRBV19 and TRBJ2-7, is DGGITQSPKYLFRKEGQNVTLSCEQNLNHDAMYWYRQDPGQGLRLIYYSQIVNDFQKGDIAEGYSVSREKKESFPLTVTSAQKNPTAFYLCASSTQRGFTEQYFGPGTRLTVT.

V usage is TRBV20-1 and J usage is TRBJ2-1, with D unclear. Germline CDR1 and CDR2: DFQATT and SNEGSKA (reference sequence). This CDR3 contains 14 residues. The V and J ends lost 3 bases and 0 bases respectively, with 9 bases between them. CDR3 protein: CSASTPDSYNEQFF. In DNA form, the CDR3 reads TGCAGTGCTAGTACCCCAGACTCCTACAATGAGCAGTTCTTC.

In its sample, this clone was seen once. V is TRBV15 and J is TRBJ1-6; 10 bases are shared with TRBD1. Germline lookup yields CDR1 LNHNV and CDR2 YYDKDF (reference sequence). The V gene end was trimmed by 3 bases and the J gene end by 9 bases; junction bases not matched to a gene: 2. The CDR3 length is 14 residues. The CDR3 DNA sequence: TGTGCCACCAGCAGGGACAGGGGGTCTTCACCCCTCCACTTT. It codes for CATSRDRGSSPLHF. Together with reference TRBV15 and TRBJ1-6, the CDR3 gives the full variable domain: DAMVIQNPRYQVTQFGKPVTLSCSQTLNHNVMYWYQQKSSQAPKLLFHYYDKDFNNEADTPDNFQSRRPNTSFCFLDIRSPGLGDTAMYLCATSRDRGSSPLHFGNGTRLTVT.

The chain is built from TRBV6-9 and TRBJ1-2; D gene unclear. Germline lookup yields CDR1 MNHGY and CDR2 SVAAGI. Trimming stripped 6 bases from V and 2 bases from J, with 22 bases between. The CDR3 length is 17 residues. The chain's CDR3 is CASRLPWELPKNYGYTF. The CDR3 bases are TGTGCCAGCAGACTCCCCTGGGAGCTCCCGAAGAACTATGGCTACACCTTC.

The J gene is TRBJ1-1, the V gene TRBV5-6, with D maybe TRBD1 (5 bases). Germline values: CDR1 SGHDT, CDR2 YYEEEE. This CDR3 is 15 amino acids long. V gave up 1 base and J gave up 11 bases, with 21 bases separating them. The chain's CDR3 is CASSLLQRQNPGAFF. DNA of the CDR3: TGTGCCAGCAGCTTGCTGCAAAGACAGAACCCAGGGGCTTTCTTT. The complete variable domain, with remaining parts taken from reference TRBV5-6 and TRBJ1-1, reads DAGVTQSPTHLIKTRGQQVTLRCSPKSGHDTVSWYQQALGQGPQFIFQYYEEEERQRGNFPDRFSGHQFPNYSSELNVNALLLGDSALYLCASSLLQRQNPGAFFGQGTRLTVV.

This clone showed up just a few times. The V call is TRBV6-2 or TRBV6-3, the J call TRBJ2-3; 8 bases map to TRBD2. This CDR3 region has 16 residues. The ends lost 0 bases at V and 1 base at J; junction bases unmatched: 3. The V gene's germline CDR1 is MNHEY and CDR2 SVGEGT. In nucleotides, the CDR3 is TGTGCCAGCAGTTACTCGGGAGCGGGGGGCACAGATACGCAGTATTTT. This encodes CASSYSGAGGTDTQYF.

The chain links TRBV5-1 to TRBJ2-1, with 8 bases lining up with TRBD2. Germline CDR1 is SGHRS and CDR2 is YFSETQ. Losses at the gene ends were 7 bases for V and 3 bases for J; bases not matched to a gene: 6. The CDR3 sequence is 14 residues long. The CDR3 protein is CASRDGGVYNEQFF. The CDR3 DNA sequence: TGCGCCAGCCGTGACGGGGGGGTCTACAATGAGCAGTTCTTC.

This clone has only a few counts. V is TRBV9 and J is TRBJ2-3; D possibly corresponds to TRBD1 (6 bases). CDR1 and CDR2 from the germline V gene are SGDLS and YYNGEE. V lost 3 bases and J lost 2, with 16 bases in between. The CDR3 covers 16 residues. DNA of the CDR3: TGTGCCAGCAGCGCGAACCGGGACACCAACACAGATACGCAGTATTTT. It translates to CASSANRDTNTDTQYF.

V gene TRBV6-5 combines with J gene TRBJ2-5, with D possibly matching TRBD2 (6 bases). This CDR3 has 15 residues. V lost 9 bases to trimming and J lost 4 bases, with 21 bases between them. Germline values: CDR1 MNHEY, CDR2 SVGAGI. Here the CDR3 reads CASAAGPLPGETQYF. The CDR3 region has the DNA TGTGCCAGTGCTGCGGGACCCCTCCCAGGAGAGACCCAGTACTTC.

This CDR3 is CAISDPSGTSGSIETQYF. CDR3 sequence (DNA): TGTGCCATCAGTGACCCATCCGGGACTAGCGGGAGTATAGAGACCCAGTACTTC. V and J are TRBV10-3 and TRBJ2-5; 14 bases match TRBD2. Germline V gives CDR1 ENHRY, CDR2 SYGVKD. J was trimmed by 4 bases and V by 3 bases; bases with no gene match: 10. CDR3 size: 18 residues.

The CDR3 loop reads CASSQTLTGGYGYTF. Written as DNA, the CDR3 is TGCGCCAGCAGCCAAACTTTAACGGGGGGGTATGGCTACACCTTC. The chain joins TRBV4-1 to TRBJ1-2; tentative D call: TRBD1 (5 bases). From germline, CDR1 is MGHRA and CDR2 YSYEKL. The CDR3 is made up of 15 amino acids. V lost 2 bases, J lost 5 bases, and 15 bases lay in between.

This rearrangement joins TRBV27 to TRBJ1-1; tentative D call: TRBD1 (6 bases). Germline CDR1 reads MNHEY; CDR2 reads SMNVEV (reference sequence). V was shortened by 2 bases and J by 4 bases, with 14 bases between the two germline ends. There are 15 residues in the CDR3. DNA of the CDR3: TGTGCCAGCAGTTTAATAGGGGGAGGGGGCACTGAAGCTTTCTTT. Residues: CASSLIGGGGTEAFF.

The V and J genes are TRBV4-3 and TRBJ2-4; 10 bases align to TRBD1. CDR3 size: 17 residues. V lost 4 bases and J lost 0; bases outside the gene matches: 6. CDR1 and CDR2 from the germline V gene are LGHNA and YSLEER. The CDR3 reads CASSLTGTGVAKNIQYF. CDR3 DNA: TGCGCCAGCAGCCTTACCGGGACAGGGGTAGCCAAAAACATTCAGTACTTC.

The chain joins TRBV6-5 to TRBJ2-3; TRBD2 matches 7 bases. The CDR3 extends over 14 amino acids. V lost 6 bases to trimming and J lost 2 bases; unmatched junction nucleotides: 5. Germline V gives CDR1 MNHEY, CDR2 SVGAGI. CDR3 loop: CASRREGSTDTQYF. CDR3 sequence (DNA): TGTGCCAGCAGGAGGGAGGGATCCACAGATACGCAGTATTTT.

This clone appeared a single time. This rearrangement joins TRBV7-9 to TRBJ1-4; 10 bases line up with TRBD1. There are 16 residues in the CDR3. The J segment lost 1 base and the V segment lost 6 bases, leaving 5 bases of the junction unmatched. The germline V gene encodes CDR1 SEHNR and CDR2 FQNEAQ (reference sequence). The CDR3 region has the DNA TGTGCCAGCAGTTCGTGGACAGGGGGAACTAATGAAAAACTGTTTTTT. Translated, it gives CASSSWTGGTNEKLFF.

The genes are TRBV19 and TRBJ2-1, with TRBD2 as a possible D gene (6 bases). V lost 10 bases and J lost 0, with 19 bases in between. Germline V gives CDR1 LNHDA, CDR2 SQIVND (reference sequence). There are 16 residues in the CDR3. The CDR3 DNA sequence: TGTGCCACCTCGGGACTTAATTCCAACTCCTACAATGAGCAGTTCTTC. Protein: CATSGLNSNSYNEQFF. Full variable domain (rest looked up from reference TRBV19 and TRBJ2-1): DGGITQSPKYLFRKEGQNVTLSCEQNLNHDAMYWYRQDPGQGLRLIYYSQIVNDFQKGDIAEGYSVSREKKESFPLTVTSAQKNPTAFYLCATSGLNSNSYNEQFFGPGTRLTVL.

V and J are TRBV7-2 and TRBJ2-7, with 7 bases fitting TRBD1. V shed 6 bases and J 0 bases; nucleotides not matched to a gene: 2. The CDR3 contains 13 residues. Germline V gene data show CDR1 as SGHTA and CDR2 as FQGNSA. This chain's CDR3 is CASRRQGSYEQYF. The CDR3 DNA is TGTGCCAGCAGAAGACAGGGCTCCTACGAGCAGTACTTC.

V and J are TRBV5-8 and TRBJ2-2; the match to TRBD1 covers 10 bases. The CDR3 extends over 17 amino acids. Germline V gene data show CDR1 as SGHTS and CDR2 as YDEGEE. The V segment lost 0 bases and the J segment 2 bases; nucleotides outside the gene matches: 4. This CDR3 reads CASSLAWTGGNTGELFF. DNA for the CDR3: TGTGCCAGCAGCTTGGCCTGGACAGGGGGAAACACCGGGGAGCTGTTTTTT.

In this sample, this clone turned up a few times. The DNA of the CDR3 is TGTGCCACCAGTGAGAGGGACAGCGGAATAGGATATGGCTACACCTTC. It is translated as CATSERDSGIGYGYTF. The rearrangement uses TRBV24-1 and TRBJ1-2, with 7 bases matching TRBD1. In germline, CDR1 is KGHDR, CDR2 SFDVKD. The length of the CDR3 is 16 residues. With V trimmed by 4 bases and J by 5 bases, 12 bases remained unmatched.

This clone was seen more than once but under ten times. V gene TRBV6-2 or TRBV6-3 combines with J gene TRBJ1-1, with D uncertain. Germline V CDR1 and CDR2: MNHEY, SVGEGT. V lost 2 bases, J lost 1 base, and 5 bases lay in between. This CDR3 is 13 amino acids long. The CDR3 is CASSYGGNTEAFF. In DNA form, the CDR3 reads TGTGCCAGCAGTTACGGCGGGAACACTGAAGCTTTCTTT.

In its sample, this clone was seen a few times. V is TRBV6-5 and J is TRBJ1-2; 8 bases align to TRBD1. CDR3 size: 13 residues. Germline lookup yields CDR1 MNHEY and CDR2 SVGAGI. V trimming: 1 base; J trimming: 7 bases; junction bases outside the gene matches: 2. The CDR3 nucleotides are TGTGCCAGCAGTTACTTGACAGGGGTTGGCTACACCTTC. Encoded protein: CASSYLTGVGYTF.

The gene calls are TRBV5-8 and TRBJ1-1; the D gene is possibly TRBD1 (5 bases). Deletions cut 9 bases from V and 2 bases from J, with 20 bases between. Germline CDR1 and CDR2: SGHTS and YDEGEE. This CDR3 has 15 residues. The CDR3 region has the DNA TGTGCCACCTTATCAGGTTGGCAGGGAAACACTGAAGCTTTCTTT. Translation: CATLSGWQGNTEAFF.

The chain joins TRBV2 to TRBJ1-2, with D possibly TRBD1 on 6 matching bases. Between the trimmed V and J ends, which lost 6 bases and 5 bases, there was a span of 16 bases. In germline, CDR1 is SNHLY, CDR2 FYNNEI. The CDR3 contains 14 residues. The CDR3 reads CASRARGGSYGYTF. The CDR3 coding sequence is TGTGCCAGCAGGGCGAGGGGGGGCTCATATGGCTACACCTTC.

This clone appeared a single time. The chain recombines TRBV7-3 with TRBJ2-1, with 8 bases lining up with TRBD2. Germline V gene data show CDR1 as SGHTA and CDR2 as FQGTGA. The trim removed 4 bases at V and 9 bases at J, leaving 5 bases unmatched. The CDR3 has 13 amino acids. Written as DNA, the CDR3 is TGTGCCAGCAGCTGGACTAGCATTAGTGAGCAGTTCTTC. Its translation: CASSWTSISEQFF. Together with reference TRBV7-3 and TRBJ2-1, the CDR3 gives the full variable domain: GAGVSQTPSNKVTEKGKYVELRCDPISGHTALYWYRQSLGQGPEFLIYFQGTGAADDSGLPNDRFFAVRPEGSVSTLKIQRTERGDSAVYLCASSWTSISEQFFGPGTRLTVL.